This is a list of T cell receptor beta chains from one sample in a study of blood T cell repertoires in COVID-19. TCRdb's table, derived via immunoSEQ multiplex PCR, lists solely in-frame clones and lacks some. This table has 60,000 or so clones, 75% to 90% appearing once. Sequencing input: peripheral blood. The receptor source for this set is an older woman with active COVID-19. Both conserved end residues are part of each CDR3.

v_gene	j_gene	CDR3aa
TRBV6-5	TRBJ2-7	CASRASGKLKGEQYF
TRBV6-1	TRBJ1-1	CASSERAGGKTEAFF
TRBV11-2	TRBJ2-3	CASSLDRVSQYF
TRBV27	TRBJ1-1	CASSLSQGNTEAFF
TRBV19	TRBJ1-6	CARRQGRSPLHF
TRBV30	TRBJ1-5	CAWRGLGDGNQPQHF
TRBV11-2	TRBJ1-4	CASSLYPSEKLFF
TRBV14	TRBJ2-1	CASSQRAGPYYNEQFF
TRBV6-1	TRBJ2-5	CASSEQRWGGWETQYF
TRBV7-9	TRBJ2-1	CASSPPNGGAGQFF
TRBV4-2	TRBJ1-4	CASSQGAINEKLFF
TRBV29-1	TRBJ1-4	CSASGQGSLNEKLFF
TRBV6-5	TRBJ1-4	CASSRRDSEKLFF
TRBV10-3	TRBJ1-2	CAISFGQGGNYGYTF
TRBV5-8	TRBJ1-6	CASTGNSPLHF
TRBV19	TRBJ1-4	CASSIDRRTATNEKLFF
TRBV6-4	TRBJ1-5	CASRGRRQPQHF
TRBV11-3	TRBJ2-2	CASSPLSGGTGELFF
TRBV11-2	TRBJ2-7	CASRDGLAIHEQYF
TRBV27	TRBJ2-7	CASKDSSYEQYF
TRBV9	TRBJ2-5	CASSESALAGAQYF
TRBV10-3	TRBJ1-2	CAISDGGVGYTF
TRBV13	TRBJ1-2	CASSLAGANYGYTF
TRBV7-8	TRBJ2-5	CASSLSGQGPETQYF
TRBV24-1	TRBJ2-6	CATSDSSSGANVLTF
TRBV30	TRBJ2-3	CAWSPGVGTDTQYF
TRBV7-8	TRBJ1-5	CASSLMGQSNQPQHF
TRBV6-2/TRBV6-3	TRBJ1-2	CASSTANYGYTF
TRBV3-1/TRBV3-2	TRBJ1-3	CASSQVQGARGNTIYF
TRBV25-1	TRBJ1-5	CASSERGQLQPQHF
TRBV11-1	TRBJ2-3	CASSLRQVEDTQYF
TRBV7-2	TRBJ2-5	CASSLDRSLAGEETQYF
TRBV7-6	TRBJ1-3	CASRLGTGVGNTIYF
TRBV29-1	TRBJ2-5	CSVDRGLGETQYF
TRBV3-1/TRBV3-2	TRBJ2-5	CASSPRLVETQYF
TRBV7-8	TRBJ1-1	CASSPRGTLNTEAFF
TRBV5-1	TRBJ2-3	CASSLNGLGTSTDTQYF
TRBV10-3	TRBJ2-7	CAISDGLAGEQYF
TRBV3-1/TRBV3-2	TRBJ1-1	CASSRGQGAGEAFF
TRBV11-2	TRBJ1-2	CASSSRGGEYGYTF
TRBV10-1	TRBJ2-2	CASSDPGRPNTGELFF
TRBV5-1	TRBJ1-1	CASSLAQGANEAFF
TRBV3-1/TRBV3-2	TRBJ2-5	CASSPNGPQETQYF
TRBV9	TRBJ2-1	CASSSRDSYNEQFF
TRBV11-2	TRBJ1-2	CASSARTGFYGYTF
TRBV10-2	TRBJ1-1	CASSHTGTGAFF
TRBV5-4	TRBJ1-2	CASNTGGGFNYGYTF
TRBV5-5	TRBJ1-6	CASSLDVGRGLSISPLHF
TRBV7-8	TRBJ1-2	CASSLVGDRHYGYTF
TRBV30	TRBJ1-4	CAWSVRRGQGEKLFF
TRBV27	TRBJ1-6	CASRGQGNGNSPLHF
TRBV5-6	TRBJ1-2	CASSLGQGYTF
TRBV15	TRBJ2-2	CATSRDHSGAYTGELFF
TRBV6-2/TRBV6-3	TRBJ2-7	CASSYAGYEQYF
TRBV18	TRBJ1-6	CASSPSSYNSPLHF
TRBV10-3	TRBJ2-1	CAIRLQGTYEQFF
TRBV19	TRBJ1-2	CASSMGQLFYGYTF